Listed below are T cell receptor beta chains from one sample, sequenced in a study of blood T cell repertoires in COVID-19. TCRdb's table, derived via immunoSEQ multiplex PCR, lists solely in-frame clones and lacks some. The sample has under 450,000 clones, 89% seen once. Sequenced material: peripheral blood. These receptors all stem from a woman in her thirties or forties with COVID-19, enrolled during active disease. CDR3s include the opening cysteine and the closing phenylalanine or tryptophan. The order of the fields is V gene, D gene, clone size, J gene, CDR3 protein, CDR3 DNA. D genes are given only for firm matches. Clone size appears in some rows only: once, few, many, or a class for an expanded clone.

TRBV3-1/TRBV3-2	-	-	TRBJ2-7	CASSLNVLGREQYF	TGTGCCAGCAGCCTAAACGTTCTGGGGCGCGAGCAGTACTTC
TRBV5-6	-	-	TRBJ1-6	CASSLLDRITAPLHF	TGTGCCAGCAGCTTGTTAGACAGGATTACGGCACCCCTCCACTTT
TRBV19	TRBD2	-	TRBJ2-7	CASSKGGSTVHEQYF	TGTGCCAGTAGTAAGGGCGGGAGTACCGTCCACGAGCAGTACTTC
TRBV4-1	TRBD1	-	TRBJ2-3	CASSQGTGVTDTQYF	TGCGCCAGCAGCCAAGGGACAGGGGTAACAGATACGCAGTATTTT
TRBV7-2	TRBD1	-	TRBJ1-1	CASSARQGAGTEAFF	TGTGCCAGCAGCGCGAGACAGGGTGCGGGCACTGAAGCTTTCTTT
TRBV30	-	-	TRBJ2-4	CAWESPGVAKNIQYF	TGTGCCTGGGAGTCCCCCGGGGTAGCCAAAAACATTCAGTACTTC
TRBV2	-	-	TRBJ1-2	CASSERWGASSGYTF	TGTGCCAGCAGTGAAAGGTGGGGAGCCTCGTCTGGCTACACCTTC
TRBV28	TRBD2	once	TRBJ2-3	CASSKTSGSITDTQYF	TGTGCCAGCAGCAAAACTAGCGGGAGCATCACAGATACGCAGTATTTT
TRBV7-9	-	-	TRBJ1-2	CASSLAGDLFGYTF	TGTGCCAGCAGCTTAGCAGGGGATCTTTTTGGCTACACCTTC
TRBV19	TRBD1	-	TRBJ1-5	CASSLRQGLGNQPQHF	TGTGCCAGTAGTCTACGACAGGGGTTAGGCAATCAGCCCCAGCATTTT
TRBV4-2	-	-	TRBJ2-6	CASSQDLWQAGANVLTF	TGTGCCAGCAGCCAAGATTTATGGCAGGCTGGGGCCAACGTCCTGACTTTC
TRBV5-4	-	-	TRBJ1-1	CASSSAGGTEAFF	TGTGCCAGCAGCTCCGCGGGGGGCACTGAAGCTTTCTTT
TRBV9	-	-	TRBJ2-1	CASSVDGGPYNEQFF	TGTGCCAGCAGCGTAGATGGAGGGCCCTACAATGAGCAGTTCTTC
TRBV5-4	-	-	TRBJ2-3	CASSLGERHTDTQYF	TGTGCCAGCAGCTTAGGTGAGAGACACACAGATACGCAGTATTTT
TRBV28	TRBD1	-	TRBJ2-7	CASSRTGTGREQYF	TGTGCCAGCAGTCGCACAGGGACAGGGCGCGAGCAGTACTTC
TRBV15	-	-	TRBJ2-5	CATSRSYGGGRETQYF	TGTGCCACCAGCAGATCTTATGGGGGAGGAAGAGAGACCCAGTACTTC
TRBV12-3/TRBV12-4	-	-	TRBJ1-1	CASNGHREAFF	TGTGCCAGCAATGGACACCGTGAAGCTTTCTTT
TRBV18	TRBD1	few	TRBJ2-1	CASSPQQGEDEQFF	TGTGCCAGCTCACCACAACAGGGGGAGGATGAGCAGTTCTTC
TRBV10-3	-	-	TRBJ1-2	CAITPGREGYGYTF	TGTGCCATCACCCCCGGCAGGGAAGGCTATGGCTACACCTTC
TRBV19	TRBD2	-	TRBJ2-1	CASSSPGRVSGGPYNEQFF	TGTGCCAGTAGTTCCCCCGGACGGGTTAGCGGGGGGCCATACAATGAGCAGTTCTTC
TRBV4-1	-	-	TRBJ1-1	CASSQDSPNTEAFF	TGCGCCAGCAGCCAAGACTCTCCGAACACTGAAGCTTTCTTT
TRBV7-2	-	-	TRBJ1-2	CASSLASAGYGYTF	TGTGCCAGCAGCTTAGCCTCAGCGGGCTATGGCTACACCTTC
TRBV6-2/TRBV6-3	TRBD2	-	TRBJ2-1	CASSDQLAGVFYEQFF	TGTGCCAGCAGTGACCAACTAGCGGGAGTATTCTATGAGCAGTTCTTC
TRBV4-3	TRBD2	-	TRBJ2-3	CASSQDRGLAGGTSTDTQYF	TGCGCCAGCAGCCAAGATCGGGGGCTAGCGGGGGGCACTAGCACAGATACGCAGTATTTT
TRBV9	-	-	TRBJ1-6	CASSVVGAESPLHF	TGTGCCAGCAGCGTAGTGGGGGCTGAGTCACCCCTCCACTTT
TRBV28	-	few	TRBJ1-2	CASSIDYGYTF	TGTGCCAGCAGTATAGACTATGGCTACACCTTC
TRBV15	TRBD1	-	TRBJ1-2	CATSSLRIDRAPRGYGYTF	TGTGCCACCAGCAGCCTTAGAATCGACAGGGCCCCGAGGGGCTATGGCTACACCTTC
TRBV19	TRBD1	-	TRBJ2-5	CASSIDRQGQETQYF	TGTGCCAGTAGTATAGACAGACAGGGCCAAGAGACCCAGTACTTC
TRBV18	TRBD1	-	TRBJ2-1	CASSPLAGGVAGNEQFF	TGTGCCAGCTCACCACTTGCAGGGGGCGTGGCCGGGAATGAGCAGTTCTTC
TRBV6-6	-	-	TRBJ2-2	CASSLGGTGELFF	TGTGCCAGCAGCCTCGGGGGCACCGGGGAGCTGTTTTTT
TRBV5-1	-	-	TRBJ2-1	CASSLVGGWDEQFF	TGCGCCAGCAGCTTGGTTGGGGGCTGGGATGAGCAGTTCTTC
TRBV19	TRBD2	-	TRBJ2-3	CASSKGTSDTDTQYF	TGTGCCAGTAGTAAGGGGACTAGCGACACAGATACGCAGTATTTT
TRBV27	-	-	TRBJ2-2	CASSLAGGGMRELFF	TGTGCCAGCAGTTTAGCGGGTGGGGGCATGAGGGAGCTGTTTTTT
TRBV7-9	-	-	TRBJ2-5	CASSLGLARGAEETQYF	TGTGCCAGCAGCTTAGGCCTCGCCAGGGGGGCTGAGGAGACCCAGTACTTC
TRBV6-6	-	-	TRBJ2-5	CASSATGTLETQYF	TGTGCCAGCAGCGCAACCGGGACACTAGAGACCCAGTACTTC
TRBV2	TRBD1	-	TRBJ2-7	CASSRTGFQGLASYEQYF	TGTGCCAGCAGTCGGACAGGGTTTCAGGGCCTAGCTTCCTACGAGCAGTACTTC
TRBV15	TRBD1	-	TRBJ1-2	CATSSYKTGAIGYTF	TGTGCCACCAGCAGCTATAAAACAGGGGCTATTGGCTACACCTTC
TRBV10-2	-	once	TRBJ2-7	CASSGQAYEQYF	TGCGCCAGCAGTGGACAAGCCTACGAGCAGTACTTC
TRBV14	-	-	TRBJ2-2	CASSQESRTGELFF	TGTGCCAGCAGCCAAGAGAGCAGGACCGGGGAGCTGTTTTTT
TRBV7-2	TRBD2	-	TRBJ2-3	CASSLGRAGGPGTQYF	TGTGCCAGCAGCTTAGGACGAGCGGGGGGGCCTGGCACGCAGTATTTT
TRBV7-9	TRBD2	-	TRBJ2-5	CASRRTSGTQETQYF	TGTGCCAGCAGACGGACTAGCGGGACCCAAGAGACCCAGTACTTC
TRBV30	-	once	TRBJ1-3	CAWRERVAESGNTIYF	TGTGCCTGGAGGGAGCGGGTAGCGGAGTCTGGAAACACCATATATTTT
TRBV19	-	-	TRBJ1-1	CASSITAHQNTEAFF	TGTGCCAGTAGTATAACAGCCCACCAGAACACTGAAGCTTTCTTT
TRBV9	-	-	TRBJ1-2	CASSVSGPKGYTF	TGTGCCAGCAGCGTAAGTGGGCCCAAAGGCTACACCTTC
TRBV5-6	-	-	TRBJ1-2	CASSLLETALPFPYGYTF	TGTGCCAGCAGCTTGTTAGAAACAGCTCTCCCGTTTCCCTATGGCTACACCTTC
TRBV19	TRBD1	-	TRBJ1-5	CASSIWDRYYSNQPQHF	TGTGCCAGTAGTATCTGGGACAGGTATTATAGCAATCAGCCCCAGCATTTT
TRBV7-3	TRBD1	-	TRBJ2-7	CASSQGQYYEQYF	TGTGCCAGCAGTCAGGGACAGTATTACGAGCAGTACTTC